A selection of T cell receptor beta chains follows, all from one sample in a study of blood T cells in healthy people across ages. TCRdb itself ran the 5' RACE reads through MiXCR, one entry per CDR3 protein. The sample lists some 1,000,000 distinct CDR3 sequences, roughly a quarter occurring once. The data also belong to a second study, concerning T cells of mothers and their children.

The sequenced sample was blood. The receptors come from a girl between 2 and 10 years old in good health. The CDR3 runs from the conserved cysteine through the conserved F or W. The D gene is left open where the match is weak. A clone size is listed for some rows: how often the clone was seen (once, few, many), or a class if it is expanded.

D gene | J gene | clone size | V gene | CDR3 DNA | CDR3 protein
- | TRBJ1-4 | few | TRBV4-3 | TGCGCCAGCAGTGAGACGGGGGACTGGAGTGAAAAACTGTTTTTT | CASSETGDWSEKLFF
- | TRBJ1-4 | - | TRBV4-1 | TGCGCCAGCAGCCGAGATGGCCAGGGGAAGGAGAAACTGTTTTTT | CASSRDGQGKEKLFF
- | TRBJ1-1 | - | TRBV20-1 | TGCAGTGCTAATCGTCCAGGGTACACTGAAGCTTTCTTT | CSANRPGYTEAFF
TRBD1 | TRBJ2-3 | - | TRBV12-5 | TGTGCTAGTGGTCGGACAGGGTCAGATACGCAGTATTTT | CASGRTGSDTQYF
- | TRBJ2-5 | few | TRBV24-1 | TGTGCCACCAGGGCAACGGGGGAAGAGACCCAGTACTTC | CATRATGEETQYF
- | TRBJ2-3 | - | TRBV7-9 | TGTGCCAGCAGCGCCTTGAGGGGGGCCCCAACAGATACGCAGTATTTT | CASSALRGAPTDTQYF
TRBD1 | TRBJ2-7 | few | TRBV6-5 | TGTGCCAGCAGGGGGACAGGGAGGTCGCGGGAGCAGTACTTC | CASRGTGRSREQYF
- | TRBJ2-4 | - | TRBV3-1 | TGTGCCAGCAGCCAAGGGGGCACAGCCAAAAACATTCAGTACTTC | CASSQGGTAKNIQYF
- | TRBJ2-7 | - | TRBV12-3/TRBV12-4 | TGTGCCAGCAGTTTAGAACCGGGACTCCCAAACGAGCAGTACTTC | CASSLEPGLPNEQYF
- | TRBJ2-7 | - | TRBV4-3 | TGCGCCAGCAGCCAAGGGACAGAAAGCTCCTACGAGCAGTACTTC | CASSQGTESSYEQYF
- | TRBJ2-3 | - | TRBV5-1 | TGCGCCAGCAGCTTGGGACCTGCCAACGATGATACGCAGTATTTT | CASSLGPANDDTQYF
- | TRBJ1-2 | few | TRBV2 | TGTGCCAGCACTACAGGGTTCTCCAACTATGGCTACACCTTC | CASTTGFSNYGYTF
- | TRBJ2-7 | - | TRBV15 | TGTGCCACCAGCAGAGACTACAAACATCAGACGTACTTC | CATSRDYKHQTYF
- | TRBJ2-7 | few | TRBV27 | TGTGCCAGCAGTGCCGAGGAGGGTTCCTCCTACGAGCAGTACTTC | CASSAEEGSSYEQYF
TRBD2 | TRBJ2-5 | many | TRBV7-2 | TGTGCCAGCAGCTTTCTAGCGGGGAAGGAGACCCAGTACTTC | CASSFLAGKETQYF
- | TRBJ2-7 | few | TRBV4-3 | TGCGCCAGCAGTCCAAGTACATCAGACTTTATCTACGAGCAGTACTTC | CASSPSTSDFIYEQYF
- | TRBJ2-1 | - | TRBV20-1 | TGCAGTGCTGAGCTGGGGAGCGGATTCTACAATGAGCAGTTCTTC | CSAELGSGFYNEQFF